This T cell receptor (beta chain) originates from a study of T cells in localized non-small cell lung cancer. This clone came up a few times. Its specificity is unknown. Per germline, CDR1 GTSNPN and CDR2 SVGIG (reference sequence). J was trimmed by 11 bases and V by 2 bases; bases with no gene match: 11. This CDR3 has 15 residues. General observations from the study: Out of the top 100 tumor clones, a median 57 were seen in adjacent lung. A denser population of T cells in blood accompanied longer overall survival. Because sequencing included only one region (of the tumor), heterogeneity remains possible. Uninvolved adjacent lung had higher T cell clonality than tumor and all other tissues.

Some clones are missing from TCRdb's copy, which holds only in-frame ones; the method was immunoSEQ multiplex PCR. The table includes 3,400 or so clones, roughly a quarter detected once. The chain uses TRBV30 and TRBJ2-1; 11 bases agree with TRBD2. This receptor was identified in a woman aged 40-70 years with stage I lung adenocarcinoma. The starting material was lung tumor tissue, obtained before any cancer treatment. Here the CDR3 DNA reads TGTGCCTGGAGTAGAAAGGGACTAGCGGACAGTAAGCAGTTCTTC. Translation gives CAWSRKGLADSKQFF.